This T cell receptor (beta chain) is from a study of blood T cell repertoires in COVID-19. The CDR3 length is 13 residues. Germline V gene data show CDR1 as GTSNPN and CDR2 as SVGIG (reference sequence). Trimming took off 3 bases at V and 3 bases at J, with 8 bases between the two ends. TCRdb keeps only in-frame clones here, not all; method: immunoSEQ multiplex PCR. The sample shows more than 45,000 clones, 80% to 85% of them seen only once. The sample was peripheral blood. The genes are TRBV30 and TRBJ1-4, with D tentatively TRBD1 (5 bases). This sequence was found in a man older than 75 with COVID-19, enrolled during active disease. CDR3 DNA: TGTGCCTGGAGGGTAGGGGCTAATGAAAAACTGTTTTTT. Translated: CAWRVGANEKLFF.